This TCR beta chain emerged from a study of OX40 agonist ivuxolimab in advanced cancers. As for the study more broadly: Ivuxolimab, which targeted the costimulatory receptor OX40 (CD134), was an agonistic, fully human IgG2 monoclonal antibody. The point of sequencing TCRbeta in the periphery was to test whether ivuxolimab changed TCR sequence diversity and drove clonal T-cell expansion. In the dose-escalation cohort, approximately 83% of patients were male, and the mean age was around 60 years with a range of about 20 to 80. Intravenous ivuxolimab was administered to patients every 2 weeks at six dose levels: 0.01, 0.1, 0.3, 1.5, 3 and 10 mg/kg. Partial responses occurred in three dose-escalation patients, of whom one had hepatocellular carcinoma and two had cutaneous melanoma. Patients were allowed to have had prior anti-PD-1, anti-PD-L1 or anti-CTLA-4 therapy, and approximately 37% of the dose-escalation patients had been treated with checkpoint inhibitors. The paper describes the monotherapy dose-escalation part (N of about 55 patients) of the phase I trial of ivuxolimab. Of the 50 to 55 patients in dose escalation, some 20 had hepatocellular carcinoma, some 15 had melanoma, 9 had renal cell carcinoma and 9 had head and neck cancer.

Notes on this clone: Its antigen target is currently unknown. Within one base of it there is no much larger clone, and no base qualities were kept.

The trial excluded patients who had a history of autoimmune disease or who were on systemic immunosuppression. Peripheral blood for TCR sequencing was collected from all dose cohorts at baseline, on cycle 4 day 1, and on cycle 7 day 1. Samples were obtained from an open-label, multicenter, first-in-human phase I dose-escalation trial of ivuxolimab. The trial enrolled adults with locally advanced or metastatic head and neck squamous cell, hepatocellular, melanoma or renal cell carcinoma. CD4+ and CD8+ T cells were sorted separately from peripheral blood before TCR sequencing. The CDR3 numbers 15 residues from cysteine through phenylalanine. Only the CDR3 region is kept as DNA, spanning 45 bases read in frame from base 1. Between the V and J ends, shortened by 5 bases and 0 bases respectively, the junction contains 13 bases. Looking up the germline V gene yields CDR1 SGHTA and CDR2 FQGNSA. Overall results and qualifications from the work: At doses of 0.1 to 3.0 mg/kg, clonal expansion of both CD4+ and CD8+ T cells in blood was seen between baseline and week 6. In partial responders in the 0.1-3.0 mg/kg groups, normalized peripheral clonal expansion was found to be among the lowest, especially among CD8+ T cells. Low levels of normalized T-cell clonal expansion were also shown by some nonresponding patients. The antigen specificity of the peripheral T cells that underwent clonal expansion was not determined. After ivuxolimab, CD8+ T cells had more expanded clones than CD4+ T cells on average.

To sequence the TCRbeta CDR3 region, genomic DNA was isolated from the sorted cells. The immunoSEQ Assay was used for sequencing of TCRbeta CDR3 regions. Held by TCRdb, this immuneACCESS table contains in-frame sequences only and omits some clones. Under half of the omission traces to an unresolved V gene where checked; the cause of the rest is unknown. In all, the sample holds some 43,000 clones, and about 86% of those were seen once. The ten biggest clones cover 14% to 15% of the sample. The chain joins TRBV7-2 to TRBJ1-1; perhaps TRBD1 is the D gene, with 6 bases matching. The sequence was obtained from an adult with an advanced solid tumor such as melanoma, head and neck, liver or kidney cancer. The sample was CD4+ or CD8+ T cells sorted from blood, taken in a trial of the OX40 agonist ivuxolimab. The DNA sequence follows: TGTGCCAGCAGCCCGGGGGGGCTCATGAACACTGAAGCTTTCTTT. It translates as CASSPGGLMNTEAFF.